The present entry profiles one T cell receptor (beta chain) with its context. The data are from a study of blood T cell repertoires in COVID-19. Study details: Material from acute and convalescent COVID-19 was sourced from the United States, Italy and Spain. PBMCs, B-cell-depleted T cells, or T cells provided the cDNA or gDNA that made up the material.

Study processing details: Amplification of reference gene primers was used by the study to estimate nucleated cell counts. The data were produced by immunoSEQ multiplex PCR, yet TCRdb's version contains in-frame clones alone and is incomplete. That table furnishes V, J and clone size, whereas the DNA furnished D and trimming. The sample records a few hundred thousand clones, approximately 89% being singletons. From germline, CDR1 is SGHDT and CDR2 YYEEEE. The CDR3 is 15 amino acids. Unmatched junction bases numbered 10, after V lost 4 bases and J lost 6 bases. Material for sequencing was peripheral blood. This sequence joins TRBV5-6 and TRBJ2-5; 9 positions match TRBD2. This clonotype was obtained from a woman aged 40 to 55 who had recovered from COVID-19. CDR3 sequence: CASSPGASGTQTQYF. CDR3 coding DNA: TGTGCCAGCAGCCCGGGTGCTAGCGGGACACAGACCCAGTACTTC.